The clone carrying this TCR beta chain was counted many times. Sequence at one end of the junction differs from germline and may be a read error. Germline V gene sequence: CDR1 SSHAT, CDR2 FNYEAQ (reference sequence). The CDR3 sequence is 16 residues long. Each TCR cDNA library carried sample-specific barcodes on both ends. Each CDR3 protein is one row after TCRdb ran MiXCR on the 5' RACE reads. This sample has roughly 340,000 distinct CDR3 sequences; under 30% occur once, and the top ten carry about 6%. The sample belongs to a study of identical twins' blood T cells. Sample: PBMCs. The chain is built from TRBV7-7 and TRBJ1-5, with 8 bases identical to TRBD1. This clonotype was obtained from a woman aged 18 to 55 in good health. The DNA of the CDR3 is TGTGCTAGCAGCTTACTAGACAGGGGTAGCAATCAGCCCCAGCATTTT. Amino acids: CASSLLDRGSNQPQHF.